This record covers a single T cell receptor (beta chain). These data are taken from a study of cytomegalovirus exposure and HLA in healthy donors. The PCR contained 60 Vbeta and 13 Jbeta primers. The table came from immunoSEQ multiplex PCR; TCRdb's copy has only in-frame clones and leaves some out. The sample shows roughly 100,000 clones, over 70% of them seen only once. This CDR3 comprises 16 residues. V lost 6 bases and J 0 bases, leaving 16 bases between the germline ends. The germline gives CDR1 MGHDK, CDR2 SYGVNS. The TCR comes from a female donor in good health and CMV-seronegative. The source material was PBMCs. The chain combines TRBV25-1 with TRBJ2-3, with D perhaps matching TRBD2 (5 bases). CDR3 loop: CASSRTIATSTDTQYF. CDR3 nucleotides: TGTGCCAGCAGCCGGACCATAGCGACTAGCACAGATACGCAGTATTTT.